This section outlines one TCR beta chain sequence together with its context. The data originate from a study of T cell repertoires in cytomegalovirus infection. Germline CDR1 reads LNHDA; CDR2 reads SQIVND (reference sequence). The germline V and J ends were trimmed by 5 bases and 5 bases, with 15 bases remaining between them. The CDR3 has 14 residues. TCRdb re-analysed the reads in MiXCR, keeping a single row per CDR3 protein. The sample includes more than 400,000 distinct CDR3 sequences, more than 20% of them seen just once. The genes are TRBV19 and TRBJ2-5; no definite D call. This sequence originates from a human donor in good health (CMV status not recorded). Some clones in this sample may be carry-over from other donors' samples. Sequencing used PBMCs. In DNA, the CDR3 is TGTGCCAGTAGTCCGACCGGCCTTGGGGAGACCCAGTACTTC. Amino acids: CASSPTGLGETQYF. Supplemented by reference TRBV19 and TRBJ2-5, the full variable domain reads DGGITQSPKYLFRKEGQNVTLSCEQNLNHDAMYWYRQDPGQGLRLIYYSQIVNDFQKGDIAEGYSVSREKKESFPLTVTSAQKNPTAFYLCASSPTGLGETQYFGPGTRLLVL.